Following are 18 T cell receptor beta chains from one sample sequenced in a study of beta chain features in type 1 diabetes. Reverse transcribing all isolated RNA meant expressed TCRB transcripts were sequenced. The repertoire was sequenced with immunoSEQ multiplex PCR; TCRdb's copy has only in-frame clones and lacks some. This sample has 160,000 or so clones, with roughly 9% found just once. Study-wide results and limits: Shortening that was moderate but significant affected the TCRB CDR3s of Type 1 diabetes patients in all four CD4+ subsets.

No antigen has been identified for these receptors. Material for sequencing was central memory CD4+ T cells from blood. Source of these receptors: a young woman with type 1 diabetes.

The chain is built from TRBV28 and TRBJ1-5, with 7 bases aligning to TRBD1. Trimming cost V 3 bases and J 4 bases; bases outside gene matches: 3. CDR1 is MDHEN and CDR2 is SYDVKM in the germline V gene. This CDR3 has 14 residues. This CDR3 is CASSFTGDNQPQHF. CDR3 DNA: TGTGCCAGCAGTTTTACAGGGGATAATCAGCCCCAGCATTTT.

The chain employs TRBV2 and TRBJ2-1; weak D call: TRBD2 (5 bases). CDR1 is SNHLY and CDR2 is FYNNEI in the germline V gene. This CDR3 contains 12 residues. Trimming left V 7 bases short and J 7 bases short, with 11 bases between. The CDR3 protein is CASTLWENEQFF. CDR3 DNA: TGTGCCAGCACCCTCTGGGAGAATGAGCAGTTCTTC.

This clone was seen more than once but under ten times. The chain combines TRBV11-2 with TRBJ2-5; D unresolved. With 2 bases removed from V and 2 bases from J, the gap between germline ends came to 9 bases. The CDR3 is 14 amino acids. Germline values: CDR1 SGHAT, CDR2 FQNNGV. The CDR3 sequence: CASSLMSPQETQYF. CDR3 in DNA: TGTGCCAGCAGCTTAATGAGCCCACAAGAGACCCAGTACTTC.

This clone was found a few times. The V call is TRBV29-1, the J call TRBJ1-5; maybe TRBD1 (6 bases). The germline V gene has CDR1 SQVTM and CDR2 ANQGSEA. The CDR3 runs 13 residues. The V gene lost 4 bases and the J gene lost 6 bases, with 13 bases spanning the gap. This CDR3 is CSVGAGAGQPQHF. Here the CDR3 DNA reads TGCAGCGTTGGTGCGGGGGCTGGTCAGCCCCAGCATTTT. The whole variable domain, remainder taken from reference TRBV29-1 and TRBJ1-5, is SAVISQKPSRDICQRGTSLTIQCQVDSQVTMMFWYRQQPGQSLTLIATANQGSEATYESGFVIDKFPISRPNLTFSTLTVSNMSPEDSSIYLCSVGAGAGQPQHFGDGTRLSIL.

A few counts support this clone. The V and J genes are TRBV5-1 and TRBJ2-7, with 10 bases identical to TRBD1. Unmatched junction bases numbered 7, after V lost 4 bases and J lost 3 bases. CDR1 is SGHRS, CDR2 YFSETQ, per germline. The CDR3 is 15 residues long. The DNA of the CDR3 is TGCGCCAGCAGCCCGGAAGGGACAGGGGACTACGAGCAGTACTTC. Translation gives CASSPEGTGDYEQYF.

This clone has a handful of counts. This rearrangement joins TRBV27 to TRBJ1-4; D unclear. Germline V lookup: CDR1 MNHEY, CDR2 SMNVEV (reference sequence). V lost 4 bases to trimming and J lost 0 bases, with 6 bases between them. This CDR3 region has 14 residues. Written as DNA, the CDR3 is TGTGCCAGCAGTTATTATGCAACTAATGAAAAACTGTTTTTT. Protein product: CASSYYATNEKLFF.

This clone has just a few counts. The V gene is TRBV5-1, the J gene TRBJ2-1; 9 bases are a match to TRBD1. Germline V gene sequence: CDR1 SGHRS, CDR2 YFSETQ. The length of the CDR3 is 14 residues. Losses at the gene ends were 3 bases for V and 9 bases for J; bases not matched to a gene: 7. CDR3 sequence reads: CASSSGTGLVEQFF. Here the CDR3 DNA reads TGCGCCAGCAGCTCCGGGACAGGGCTAGTTGAGCAGTTCTTC.

This chain uses TRBV7-2 with TRBJ2-3, with TRBD2 identical over 7 bases. Germline assignment: CDR1 SGHTA and CDR2 FQGNSA. The junction had 8 bases not matched to a gene; V was cut back by 3 bases and J by 2 bases. This CDR3 comprises 16 residues. The CDR3 DNA follows: TGTGCCAGCAGCTTCGAGCGGCTAGCGGTCACAGATACGCAGTATTTT. Its translation is CASSFERLAVTDTQYF.

Turning to this clone: An end of the junction does not agree with germline; a read error may underlie this. DNA of the CDR3: TGTGCTAGCAGCCCACTAGCGGGGGACACAGATACGCAGTATTTT. As protein: CASSPLAGDTDTQYF. This chain connects TRBV7-7 to TRBJ2-3, with 11 bases lining up with TRBD2. Looked up from germline, CDR1 is SSHAT and CDR2 is FNYEAQ (reference sequence). The CDR3 consists of 15 residues.

V and J are TRBV10-3 and TRBJ2-7; possibly TRBD1 for D (6 bases). The CDR3 runs 13 residues. V lost 10 bases to trimming and J lost 6 bases, with 19 bases between them. Germline-derived CDR1 and CDR2 are ENHRY and SYGVKD. The CDR3 region has the DNA TGTGCCAGCAGACGGGACATTTTCAGCGAGCAGTACTTC. This sequence encodes CASRRDIFSEQYF.

This clone was counted a few times. This sequence joins TRBV29-1 and TRBJ2-1, with 8 nucleotides matching TRBD1. The V and J ends lost 0 bases and 7 bases, in that order; junction bases with no gene match: 11. The CDR3 totals 16 residues. Germline V lookup: CDR1 SQVTM, CDR2 ANQGSEA. The CDR3 DNA reads TGCAGCGTTGAAGACAGGGGGCGAGGCTATAATAATGAGCAGTTCTTC. Amino acid sequence: CSVEDRGRGYNNEQFF.

About this clone: Relative to the germline gene, one junction end is altered; a read error may explain this. The chain joins TRBV18 to TRBJ2-7; 9 nucleotides align to TRBD1. CDR1 and CDR2 from the germline V gene are KGHSH and LQKENI. The CDR3 is 15 residues long. The CDR3 region is CASSKSGQGSDEQYF. CDR3 bases: TGTGCCAGTTCTAAGTCGGGACAGGGCTCCGACGAGCAGTACTTC.

V and J are TRBV5-1 and TRBJ2-4; 10 bases agree with TRBD2. J lost 7 bases, V lost 3 bases, and 7 bases had no gene match. The V gene's germline CDR1 is SGHRS and CDR2 YFSETQ. This CDR3 has 15 residues. The CDR3 sequence: CASSSEREGRNIQYF. DNA for the CDR3: TGCGCCAGCAGCTCCGAGCGGGAGGGCCGGAACATTCAGTACTTC.

This clone was seen more than once but under ten times. The rearrangement joins TRBV10-2 to TRBJ1-5, with a weak D call TRBD1 (6 bases). Trimming took 0 bases from V and 7 from J, leaving 10 bases between them. The V gene's germline CDR1 is WSHSY and CDR2 SAAADI. This CDR3 spans 14 amino acids. The CDR3 protein is CASSESDRQQPQHF. CDR3 sequence (DNA): TGCGCCAGCAGTGAGTCCGACAGGCAACAGCCCCAGCATTTT.

The chain carries TRBV4-1 and TRBJ2-5, with 8 bases lining up with TRBD1. CDR3 length: 16 residues. Germline CDR1 and CDR2: MGHRA and YSYEKL. The V segment lost 6 bases and the J segment 5 bases; nucleotides outside the gene matches: 14. The CDR3 protein is CASSQSPGGGGETQYF. The CDR3 DNA reads as TGCGCCAGCAGTCAGTCCCCAGGGGGCGGCGGGGAGACCCAGTACTTC.

This rearrangement joins TRBV25-1 to TRBJ2-3; 11 bases agree with TRBD2. Germline CDR1 is MGHDK and CDR2 is SYGVNS. V lost 5 bases and J lost 5; bases outside the gene matches: 6. The CDR3 totals 15 residues. CDR3 nucleotides: TGTGCCAGCAGTTCACTAGCGGGAGCGGGAGATACGCAGTATTTT. Its translation is CASSSLAGAGDTQYF.

This clone was detected a few times. The chain links TRBV12-5 to TRBJ1-1; TRBD1 agrees at 7 bases. Trimming cost V 6 bases and J 4 bases; bases outside gene matches: 5. The V gene's germline CDR1 is LGHNT and CDR2 FRNRAP. The CDR3 sequence is 13 residues long. The chain's CDR3 is CASGMTGSTEAFF. The CDR3 DNA follows: TGTGCTAGTGGGATGACAGGGTCCACTGAAGCTTTCTTT.

The chain recombines TRBV28 with TRBJ2-2; 9 bases map to TRBD1. This CDR3 comprises 17 residues. The V segment lost 6 bases and the J segment 4 bases; nucleotides outside the gene matches: 12. In germline, CDR1 is MDHEN, CDR2 SYDVKM. The CDR3 spells CASSNTGGALGTGELFF. In nucleotides, the CDR3 is TGTGCCAGCAGCAATACAGGGGGCGCGTTGGGCACCGGGGAGCTGTTTTTT. Full variable domain (remainder filled in from reference TRBV28 and TRBJ2-2): DVKVTQSSRYLVKRTGEKVFLECVQDMDHENMFWYRQDPGLGLRLIYFSYDVKMKEKGDIPEGYSVSREKKERFSLILESASTNQTSMYLCASSNTGGALGTGELFFGEGSRLTVL.